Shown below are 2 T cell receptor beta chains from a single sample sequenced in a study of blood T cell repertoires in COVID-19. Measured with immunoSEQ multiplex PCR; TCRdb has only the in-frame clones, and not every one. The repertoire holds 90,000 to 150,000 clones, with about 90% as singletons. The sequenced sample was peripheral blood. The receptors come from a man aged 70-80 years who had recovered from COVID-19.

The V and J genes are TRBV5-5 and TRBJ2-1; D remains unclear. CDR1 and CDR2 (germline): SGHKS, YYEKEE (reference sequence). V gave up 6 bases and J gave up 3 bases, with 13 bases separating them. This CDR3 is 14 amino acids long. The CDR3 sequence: CASNFVGSYNEQFF. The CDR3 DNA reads TGTGCCAGCAACTTCGTGGGCAGCTACAATGAGCAGTTCTTC.

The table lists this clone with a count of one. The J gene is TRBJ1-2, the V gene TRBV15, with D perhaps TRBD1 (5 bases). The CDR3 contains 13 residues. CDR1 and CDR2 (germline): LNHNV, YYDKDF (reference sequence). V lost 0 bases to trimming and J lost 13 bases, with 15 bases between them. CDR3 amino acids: CATSRDWQGGITF. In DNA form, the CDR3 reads TGTGCCACCAGCAGAGATTGGCAGGGAGGTATCACCTTC.